Below, one TCR beta chain is given with its context. This clone's antigen is unknown. Base qualities are missing; no much larger clone stands one base away. Library construction relied on the immunoSEQ multiplex PCR assay. The multiplex PCR relied on a mix of 60 forward primers for TCR Vbeta segments and 13 reverse primers for TCR Jbeta segments. The CDR3 region of rearranged TCR beta genes was amplified from genomic DNA with a multiplex PCR assay. The amplified TCR beta libraries were sequenced on the Illumina HiSeq System as 87-base-pair reads. On the authors' methods: A later analysis counted some 74 million unique TCR beta chains across the approximately 700 repertoires, and around 12 million of these chains were shared by at least two donors. To remove PCR and sequencing errors, raw reads were error-corrected and collapsed into unique sequences using a nearest-neighbor algorithm that merged closely related sequences. CDR3 sequences were aligned to IMGT reference sequences to assign V, D and J gene segments. For a sequence to be retained, at least a six-nucleotide match to both a V gene segment and a J gene segment was required. A rearrangement was called productive if the CDR3 had no stop codons and remained in frame with V and J, and every other rearrangement was called non-productive. Following IMGT convention, CDR3 was defined as the stretch from the second conserved V-encoded cysteine up to the conserved J-encoded phenylalanine. Sequences without an unambiguous match to a single V gene segment were excluded from the earlier analysis of a few hundred of the donors. An earlier analysis of almost 600 of the donors classified V segments as functional when productive rearrangements were above 56.7% and as segregating when the standard deviation between donors was above 5%. A statistical classification framework was built to diagnose cytomegalovirus status from the catalog of TCR beta chain sequences. In a later analysis, TCR nucleotide sequences were compared against IMGT/GENE-DB human TR gene sequences so that V and J genes could be assigned. In a later analysis, CDR3 sequences and most-parsimonious VDJ recombination scenarios were assigned using the TCRdist pipeline. In a later analysis, each TCR beta chain was defined by its CDR3 amino acid sequence together with its V-gene family, and reads lacking a unique V-gene family were excluded. In a later analysis, some 600 highly shared, low-generation-probability nucleotide sequences were removed to address suspected cross-contamination and a sequencing artifact. A later analysis calculated a clonal expansion index for each public chain from normalized within-repertoire ranks of inferred template counts. A later analysis computed generation probabilities with a VDJ recombination model fitted to out-of-frame rearrangements, and checked the results against IGoR. In a later analysis, TCR-TCR, TCR-HLA and TCR-CMV co-occurrence was scored with hypergeometric tests, and a repertoire-size bias correction was applied to TCR pairs. In a later analysis, false discovery rates were estimated by permuting HLA or CMV assignments 20 times. In a later analysis, co-occurring TCRs were grouped with DBSCAN, and TCRdist sequence similarity was added when clustering was performed within HLA-allele-positive subsets. For co-occurrence clustering, repertoires with fewer than 30,000 or more than 120,000 public chains were excluded, along with 5 or 6 repertoires with anomalous nucleotide sharing. The table was pulled from immuneACCESS by TCRdb, which kept in-frame rearrangements only. Such tables lose some clones; where checked, under half of the loss comes from unresolved V genes, and the rest has no known cause. That table furnishes V, J and clone size, whereas the DNA furnished D and trimming. This sample lists about 180,000 clones; about 77% were detected once. The ten largest clones represent about 2.5% of the sample.

The data were obtained in a study of cytomegalovirus exposure and HLA in healthy donors (dated by TCRdb to 2016 to 2017). For the wider study: In an earlier analysis of 450 to 750 of the donors, under 300 Gb of sequence data and just under 120 million unique TCR beta sequences from some 170 million T cells were reported. An early release that covered about 600 HLA-typed donors contained approximately 300 gigabases of sequencing data and roughly 84 million unique TCR sequences. Among the roughly 400 genotyped donors, 81% belonged to the genetic ancestry cluster associated with self-reported Caucasian donors. The study was designed to test whether signatures of past pathogen exposure could be identified by cataloging public T cell receptors. The T cell repertoires of 700 or so subjects were profiled by immunosequencing and related to cytomegalovirus serostatus. Along with the roughly 610-subject first cohort, a separate validation cohort of some 130 different subjects was used. High-throughput TCR immunosequencing, statistical association of individual TCRs with disease status, and machine learning were combined to predict cytomegalovirus infection status. A later analysis re-examined previously published TCR beta repertoires from roughly 650 donors and added high-resolution HLA genotyping to investigate patterns of TCR occurrence. Rather than using new phenotypic data, the later analysis identified candidate immune exposures from TCR beta sequences and from how often those sequences occurred across donors. An earlier analysis of 587 of the donors used high-throughput TCR beta sequencing to judge whether each TCR beta V gene segment behaved as functional or pseudogenic. Donor age, sex, ethnicity and CMV serostatus were compiled together with the repertoire data. In a later genetic analysis, genome-wide SNP genotypes for about three fifths of the roughly 670 donors were used, and that subset was treated as a discovery cohort. All discovery cohort repertoires had been generated using a single sequencing platform. HLA typing covered class I and class II loci at four-digit resolution. The number of typed donors differed by locus: 629-630 for A, B, C, DRB1 and DQB1; approximately 530 for DQA1; fewer than 610 for DPA1; and around 490 for DPB1. A handful of DR-DQ haplotypes were handled as single units for association and clustering because linkage in the cohort was strong. Among roughly 400 genotyped donors of the cohort, an average of around 240,000 unique TCR beta nucleotide sequences were sequenced per donor, roughly 18% of them non-productive.

Here is what the overall study found, with its caveats: Some IMGT-functional V segments, including TRBV6-2 and TRBV6-3, could not be told apart with the 87-base-pair reads, so those segments were excluded. In this cohort, only TCR beta chains were sequenced, and detectable features were limited by the absence of alpha or paired-chain data. A later analysis found that TCR association rates varied across HLA loci, with DRB1 alleles showing the most associated TCRs and HLA-C alleles the fewest. A later analysis reported that several top co-occurrence clusters appeared linked to parvovirus B19, influenza, CMV and Epstein-Barr virus. According to a later genetic analysis, donors in an Asian-associated ancestry cluster had fewer N-insertions in productive TCRs than the approximately 710-donor mean. An association between a missense DCLRE1C variant and V-gene and J-gene trimming of TCR beta chains was found in a later genetic analysis and replicated in an independent cohort. According to a later analysis, most CMV-associated TCR beta chains appeared to be HLA-restricted, and the HLA associations seemed to be driven largely by CMV exposure. HLA typing was unavailable for some donors at each locus, so association tests used only the typed subset. Specific HLA alleles were associated with roughly 16,000 TCR beta sequences at a false discovery rate of 0.05 in a later analysis. In vitro tests confirmed that a few of the cytomegalovirus-associated TCR beta chains recognize cytomegalovirus antigens. Cytomegalovirus status was reported to be diagnosed by the classifier with high specificity and sensitivity in both the original and validation cohorts. For the cohort, immune exposure information was limited to CMV serostatus. The earlier analysis of approximately 560 of the donors excluded approximately 17 rarely observed V segments, including chromosome 9 orphons, because counts were too low. Roughly uniform sequencing depth across donors was assumed in presence/absence analyses, although this assumption may not hold. According to the authors, the approach could potentially be generalized to other disease states and immunological phenotypes. An earlier analysis of approximately 570 of the donors showed that most TCR beta V segments appeared in productive rearrangements either about 90% or about 30% of the time, which broadly matched IMGT annotations. Assigning TCR associations to individual alleles was difficult when HLA alleles, especially DR and DQ, strongly co-occurred. A further reported finding was that TCR beta sequences accurately predicted the HLA-A and HLA-B alleles for most subjects in the first cohort. Most TCR sequences were seen in very few donors, while some public TCRs were found in many individuals. Linkage disequilibrium might explain the correlated functional status among segregating V segments, but an unknown experimental factor could not be excluded. The sequencing pipeline was judged likely to have produced a cluster of highly shared sequence variants as a technical artifact. In the study, around 150 TCR beta chains were listed as associated with cytomegalovirus. In a later analysis, HLA-associated TCR beta chains were found to be more clonally expanded and to have lower generation probabilities than equally common non-associated chains.

Based on the germline V gene, the CDR1 and CDR2 sequences are SQVTM and ANQGSEA. The germline V and J ends show losses of 4 bases and 6 bases respectively, and no gene match explains 5 bases of the junction. The CDR3, cysteine through phenylalanine, is 13 amino acids long. Only CDR3 DNA is held: 39 bases, read in frame from base 1. The cohort was made up of about 610 healthy bone marrow donors. Cohort members were all nominally healthy when sampled, although unrecorded immune exposures were likely present. The donor was CMV seropositive and was included in the group of almost 300 seropositive cohort members. Every donor gave a peripheral blood sample, and the peripheral blood mononuclear cells from that sample were used for TCR beta sequencing. Genomic DNA extraction from the blood cell samples was performed with the Qiagen DNeasy Blood Extraction Kit.

Sequences were obtained from PBMCs. This clonotype originated in a woman in her twenties or thirties in good health and CMV-seropositive. The chain joins TRBV29-1 to TRBJ2-7, with 11 bases aligning to TRBD1. This receptor has the CDR3 CSVAGQGVAEQYF. The nucleotide sequence reads as follows: TGCAGCGTTGCGGGACAGGGGGTCGCCGAGCAGTACTTC.